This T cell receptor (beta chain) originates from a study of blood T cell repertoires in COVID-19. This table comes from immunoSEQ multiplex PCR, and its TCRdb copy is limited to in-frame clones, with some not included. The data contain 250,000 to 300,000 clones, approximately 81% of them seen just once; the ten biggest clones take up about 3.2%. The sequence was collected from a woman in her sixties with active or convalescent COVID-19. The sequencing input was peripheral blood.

The DNA of the CDR3 is TGTGCCAGCAGCTTGGCGCGGGGGGCGGAGGATACGCAGTATTTT. It encodes CASSLARGAEDTQYF. This sequence joins TRBV5-6 and TRBJ2-3, with 8 nucleotides matching TRBD2. The CDR3 consists of 15 residues. CDR1 is SGHDT and CDR2 is YYEEEE in the germline V gene. V gave up 0 bases and J gave up 6 bases; unmatched junction bases: 6. Based on the CDR3 plus reference TRBV5-6 and TRBJ2-3, the full variable domain is DAGVTQSPTHLIKTRGQQVTLRCSPKSGHDTVSWYQQALGQGPQFIFQYYEEEERQRGNFPDRFSGHQFPNYSSELNVNALLLGDSALYLCASSLARGAEDTQYFGPGTRLTVL.